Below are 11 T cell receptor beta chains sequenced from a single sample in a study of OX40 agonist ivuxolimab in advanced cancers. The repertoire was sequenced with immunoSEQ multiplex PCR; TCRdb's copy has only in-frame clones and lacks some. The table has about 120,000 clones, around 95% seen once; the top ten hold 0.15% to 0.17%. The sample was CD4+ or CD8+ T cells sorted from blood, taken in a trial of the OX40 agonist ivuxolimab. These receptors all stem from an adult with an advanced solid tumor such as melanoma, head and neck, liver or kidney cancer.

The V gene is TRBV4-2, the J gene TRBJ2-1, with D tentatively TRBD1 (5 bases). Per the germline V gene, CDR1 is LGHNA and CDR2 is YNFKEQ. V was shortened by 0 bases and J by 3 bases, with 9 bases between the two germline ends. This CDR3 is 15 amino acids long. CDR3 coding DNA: TGTGCCAGCAGCCAAGACAGGGTAAACTACAATGAGCAGTTCTTC. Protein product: CASSQDRVNYNEQFF.

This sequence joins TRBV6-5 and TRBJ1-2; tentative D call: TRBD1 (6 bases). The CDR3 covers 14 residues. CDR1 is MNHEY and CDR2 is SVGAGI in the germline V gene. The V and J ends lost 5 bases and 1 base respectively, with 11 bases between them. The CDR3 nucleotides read TGTGCCAGCAGTGCCCTGGACAGTAACTATGGCTACACCTTC. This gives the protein CASSALDSNYGYTF.

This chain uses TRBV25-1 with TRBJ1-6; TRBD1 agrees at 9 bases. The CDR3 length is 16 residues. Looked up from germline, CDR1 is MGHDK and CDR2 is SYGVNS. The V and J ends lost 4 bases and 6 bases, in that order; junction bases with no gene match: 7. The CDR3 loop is CASSGFPGQGNSPLHF. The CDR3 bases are TGTGCCAGCAGTGGCTTCCCGGGACAGGGTAATTCACCCCTCCACTTT.

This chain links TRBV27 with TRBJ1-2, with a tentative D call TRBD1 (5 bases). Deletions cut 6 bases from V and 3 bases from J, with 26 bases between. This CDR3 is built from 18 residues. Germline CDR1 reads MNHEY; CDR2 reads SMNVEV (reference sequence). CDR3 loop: CASSPVLGREGSDYGYTF. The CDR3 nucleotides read TGTGCCAGCAGCCCTGTTCTGGGCAGGGAAGGGTCTGACTATGGCTACACCTTC.

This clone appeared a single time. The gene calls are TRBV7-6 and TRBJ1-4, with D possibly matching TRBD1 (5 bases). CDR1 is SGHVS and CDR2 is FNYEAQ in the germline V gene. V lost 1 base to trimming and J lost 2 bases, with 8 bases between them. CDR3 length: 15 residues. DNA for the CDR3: TGTGCCAGCAGCTTAGATGGGGGGACTAATGAAAAACTGTTTTTT. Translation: CASSLDGGTNEKLFF. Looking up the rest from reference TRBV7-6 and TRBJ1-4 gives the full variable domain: GAGVSQSPRYKVTKRGQDVALRCDPISGHVSLYWYRQALGQGPEFLTYFNYEAQQDKSGLPNDRFSAERPEGSISTLTIQRTEQRDSAMYRCASSLDGGTNEKLFFGSGTQLSVL.

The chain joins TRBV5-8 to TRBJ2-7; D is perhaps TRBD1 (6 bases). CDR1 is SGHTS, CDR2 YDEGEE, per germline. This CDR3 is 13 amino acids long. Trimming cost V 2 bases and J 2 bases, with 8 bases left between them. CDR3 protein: CASSFRGTYEQYF. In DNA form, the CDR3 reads TGTGCCAGCAGCTTCAGGGGAACCTACGAGCAGTACTTC. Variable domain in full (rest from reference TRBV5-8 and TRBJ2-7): EAGVTQSPTHLIKTRGQQATLRCSPISGHTSVYWYQQALGLGLQFLLWYDEGEERNRGNFPPRFSGRQFPNYSSELNVNALELEDSALYLCASSFRGTYEQYFGPGTRLTVT.

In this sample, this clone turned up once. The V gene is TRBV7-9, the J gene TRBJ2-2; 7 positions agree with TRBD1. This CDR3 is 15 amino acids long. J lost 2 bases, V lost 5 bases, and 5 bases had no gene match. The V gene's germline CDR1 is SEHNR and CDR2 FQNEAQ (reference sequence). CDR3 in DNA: TGTGCCAGCAGCGGAAACAGGGGAAACACCGGGGAGCTGTTTTTT. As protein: CASSGNRGNTGELFF.

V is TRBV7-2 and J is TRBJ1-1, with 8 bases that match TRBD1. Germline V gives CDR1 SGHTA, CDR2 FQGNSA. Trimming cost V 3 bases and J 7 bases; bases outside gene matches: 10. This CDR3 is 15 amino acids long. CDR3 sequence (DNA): TGTGCCAGCAGCTTCCGGACAGGGACGAAGGTTGAAGCTTTCTTT. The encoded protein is CASSFRTGTKVEAFF.

As DNA, the CDR3 is TGTGCCAGCAGCTTTCGGGAGGACCGCGGGACCCAGTACTTC. It encodes CASSFREDRGTQYF. The V call is TRBV5-5, the J call TRBJ2-5; 7 bases map to TRBD2. After removal of 2 bases from V and 7 bases from J, the junction contained 8 bases not matched to a gene. Germline CDR1 is SGHKS and CDR2 is YYEKEE (reference sequence). CDR3 length equals 14 residues.

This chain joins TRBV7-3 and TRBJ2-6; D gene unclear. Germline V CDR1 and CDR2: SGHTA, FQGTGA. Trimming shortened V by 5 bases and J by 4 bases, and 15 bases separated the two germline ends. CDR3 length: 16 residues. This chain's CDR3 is CASSPPPVQGANVLTF. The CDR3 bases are TGTGCCAGCAGCCCCCCACCTGTGCAAGGGGCCAACGTCCTGACTTTC.

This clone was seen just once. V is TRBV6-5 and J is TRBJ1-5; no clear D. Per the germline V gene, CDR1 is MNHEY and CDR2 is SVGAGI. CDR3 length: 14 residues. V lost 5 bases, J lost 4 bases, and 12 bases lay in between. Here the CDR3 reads CASSKMSVNQPQHF. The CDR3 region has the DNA TGTGCCAGCAGTAAGATGTCGGTAAATCAGCCCCAGCATTTT.